These T cell receptor beta chains were read from a single sample in a study of identical twins. TCRdb redid the calling of the 5' RACE reads with MiXCR, one entry per CDR3 protein. The sample holds about 530,000 distinct CDR3 sequences, approximately 20% seen once. The sample was also linked to a second study, of yellow fever vaccine responses in identical twins.

Sequenced sample: CD4+ T cells sorted from blood. The receptors come from a woman in her late teens or twenties in good health. CDR3s leave out the opening cysteine and the closing phenylalanine or tryptophan.

TRBJ1-1	TRBV29-1	SVEVRDRASTEAF
TRBJ1-6	TRBV3-1	ASSQGSGSPLH
TRBJ2-5	TRBV7-9	ASSLISETQY
TRBJ2-1	TRBV20-1	SASWGTTNNEQF
TRBJ2-5	TRBV29-1	SALDTQETQY
TRBJ2-3	TRBV20-1	SARPGTSGSLTDTQY
TRBJ2-1	TRBV29-1	SVVYWNREGSSGPYNEQF
TRBJ1-5	TRBV29-1	SVGTANQPQH
TRBJ2-5	TRBV3-1	ASSQGDLAGGRVETQY
TRBJ1-6	TRBV28	ASSSPTGANSPLH
TRBJ1-2	TRBV28	ASIPEGRYGYT
TRBJ2-4	TRBV3-1	ASSPRSRIGIQY